This T cell receptor (beta chain) was obtained from a study of blood T cell repertoires in COVID-19. The wider study: Researchers got acute and convalescent COVID-19 samples from the United States, Italy and Spain. In each case, the material was cDNA or gDNA derived from T cells, B-cell-depleted T cells, or PBMCs.

With V trimmed by 2 bases and J by 6 bases, 5 bases remained unmatched. The CDR3 extends over 16 amino acids. The germline V gene encodes CDR1 MNHNS and CDR2 SASEGT. This clone appeared a single time. Original processing notes: Amplification with reference gene primers provided the estimates of nucleated cell counts. Sequencing was performed with immunoSEQ multiplex PCR; in TCRdb, only in-frame clones are kept and a portion is missing. Clone size and the V and J calls come from that table; the DNA yielded D and trimming. This sample has approximately 110,000 clones, with around 80% found just once. This chain uses TRBV6-1 with TRBJ2-1, with 12 bases fitting TRBD2. This TCR was recovered from a woman of 80 years or more with active or convalescent COVID-19. Material for sequencing was peripheral blood. DNA of the CDR3: TGTGCCAGCAGTGAAAGACTAGCGGGAGTGGGCAATGAGCAGTTCTTC. Its translation is CASSERLAGVGNEQFF.